The entry that follows covers one TCR beta chain sequence. Replicate PCRs run on sorted subsets employed roughly 180 ng DNA, approximately 30,000 T cell genomes. Clones were sequenced by immunoSEQ multiplex PCR, and TCRdb holds only the in-frame ones, with some missing. The sample records about a million clones, roughly 77% being singletons. The CDR3 is 13 residues long. V was shortened by 5 bases and J by 2 bases, with 9 bases between the two germline ends. The germline V gene encodes CDR1 SGHAT and CDR2 FQNNGV. This record comes from a study of shared clonotypes between healthy human individuals. The sequence came from a man aged 18 to 30 in good health. Some clones in this sample may be carry-over from other donors' samples. V is TRBV11-2 and J is TRBJ1-1; TRBD1 might be the D (5 bases). The sample taken for sequencing was memory CD4+ T cells from PBMCs. Subset specified: CD45RA-negative fraction. Here the CDR3 DNA reads TGTGCCAGCAGCGCAGGACACAACACTGAAGCTTTCTTT. The encoded protein is CASSAGHNTEAFF.